These T cell receptor beta chains were read from a single sample in a study of neurological immune-mediated disorders. One entry per CDR3 protein results from TCRdb running MiXCR on the 5' RACE reads. In the table there are 20,000 or so distinct CDR3 sequences, about 10% of which are singletons. Sequencing was performed on CD8+ T cells from blood. The origin of the receptors is a woman aged 45-65 years in good health. CDR3s include the opening cysteine and the closing phenylalanine or tryptophan. The D gene is left open where the match is weak. Size is stated for part of the rows, as once, few or many counts, or as a class when the clone is expanded.

d_call	v_call	j_call	clone_size	cdr3_nt	cdr3_aa
-	TRBV5-6	TRBJ1-2	-	TGTGCCAGCAGCTTTCGGGAGTCTAACTATGGCTACACCTTC	CASSFRESNYGYTF
-	TRBV5-1	TRBJ2-6	medium-sized	TGCGCCAGCAGCCCGGACGACTCTGGGGCCAACGTCCTGACTTTC	CASSPDDSGANVLTF
-	TRBV20-1	TRBJ1-1	many	TGCAGTGCCCTCCTGAACACTGAAGCTTTCTTT	CSALLNTEAFF
TRBD2	TRBV3-1	TRBJ2-1	-	TGTGCCAGCAGCCAAACCCTAGCGGCTCCGCGGTTCTTC	CASSQTLAAPRFF
-	TRBV29-1	TRBJ1-2	many	TGCAGCGTTGTTAACAGGGCGGATTATGGCTACACCTTC	CSVVNRADYGYTF
TRBD1	TRBV7-3	TRBJ2-2	many	TGTGCCAGCAGCTCAAACCAGGGGGCGGACACCGGGGAGCTGTTTTTT	CASSSNQGADTGELFF
TRBD2	TRBV28	TRBJ2-3	many	TGTGCCAGCAGCCCACCCGGGGTAGCGGGGGGCCCGAATACGCAGTATTTT	CASSPPGVAGGPNTQYF
-	TRBV6-2/TRBV6-3	TRBJ1-1	many	TGTGCCAGCAGTTACTCGCCAGGGGACCACACTGAAGCTTTCTTT	CASSYSPGDHTEAFF
-	TRBV28	TRBJ2-7	many	TGTGCCAGCTTACACCGGGCCACCTACGAGCAGTACTTC	CASLHRATYEQYF
-	TRBV12-3/TRBV12-4	TRBJ1-1	many	TGTGCCAGCAGTTTTGGGGATTGGGGCACTGAAGCTTTCTTT	CASSFGDWGTEAFF
-	TRBV7-9	TRBJ2-3	many	TGTGCCAGCAGCTCCACAGGCGGAACTAGCACAGATACGCAGTATTTT	CASSSTGGTSTDTQYF
TRBD1	TRBV27	TRBJ1-2	many	TGTGCCAGCAGTATGGACAGGAGGGACGGCTACACCTTC	CASSMDRRDGYTF
-	TRBV5-5	TRBJ1-1	many	TGTGCCAGCAGCCTAGGATCCCGGGGGAACACTGAAGCTTTCTTT	CASSLGSRGNTEAFF
TRBD1	TRBV29-1	TRBJ1-3	many	TGCAGCGTTAAGGGGGCGGGGGGAAACACCATATATTTT	CSVKGAGGNTIYF
-	TRBV11-2	TRBJ2-2	many	TGTGCCAGCAGCGAGGGGATTTCGAACACCGGGGAGCTGTTTTTT	CASSEGISNTGELFF
TRBD1	TRBV29-1	TRBJ1-1	many	TGCAGCGTCTGGGACAGGTTTGAAGCTTTCTTT	CSVWDRFEAFF
TRBD2	TRBV3-1	TRBJ2-1	many	TGTGCCAGCAGCCAGGGACTAGCGGTCTCCTACAATGAGCAGTTCTTC	CASSQGLAVSYNEQFF
-	TRBV7-9	TRBJ1-5	many	TGTGCCAGCAGCACCAGCACAGGGAATCAGCCCCAGCATTTT	CASSTSTGNQPQHF
-	TRBV20-1	TRBJ2-7	many	TGCAGTGCTACGGACAGTGGCTACGAGCAGTACTTC	CSATDSGYEQYF